These 31 T cell receptor beta chains came from one sample sequenced in a study of T cells and Merkel cell carcinoma outcomes. Clones were sequenced by immunoSEQ multiplex PCR, and TCRdb holds only the in-frame ones, with some missing. The repertoire holds about 1,500 clones, more than 75% seen once, with around an eighth in the top ten. The material sequenced was tumor tissue from Merkel cell carcinoma. These receptors were taken from a human donor with Merkel cell carcinoma.

The chain joins TRBV4-1 to TRBJ1-2; no clear D gene. V dropped 3 bases and J dropped 4 bases, with 9 bases sitting between them. The CDR3 loop spans 13 amino acids. CDR1 and CDR2 from the germline V gene are MGHRA and YSYEKL. CDR3 DNA sequence: TGCGCCAGCAGCCAGCAGTATAGCTATGGCTACACCTTC. It specifies CASSQQYSYGYTF.

The genes are TRBV9 and TRBJ2-2; D is ambiguous. Per germline, CDR1 SGDLS and CDR2 YYNGEE. CDR3 length: 14 amino acids. Trimming pared 3 bases from V and 6 bases from J, leaving 12 bases between. In DNA form, the CDR3 reads TGTGCCAGCAGCGCCCAGGTTAACGCCGGGGAGCTGTTTTTT. The encoded protein is CASSAQVNAGELFF.

DNA for the CDR3: TGTGCCAGCACCCCGGGGTTAGCGGGAGTTCGTGAGCAGTTCTTC. Translation gives CASTPGLAGVREQFF. The chain carries TRBV6-5 and TRBJ2-1; 9 bases agree with TRBD2. V was clipped by 7 bases and J by 9 bases; unmatched bases: 13. Looked up from germline, CDR1 is MNHEY and CDR2 is SVGAGI. There are 15 residues in the CDR3.

To note about this clone: At one end, the junction sequence differs from germline, possibly due to a read error. This chain links TRBV28 with TRBJ2-4, with D possibly being TRBD2 (5 bases). This CDR3 has 15 amino acids. In germline, CDR1 is MDHEN, CDR2 SYDVKM. The CDR3 region is CASSFPGLAKNIQYF. The CDR3 region has the DNA TGTGCTAGCAGTTTCCCAGGACTAGCCAAAAACATTCAGTACTTC.

The chain joins TRBV9 to TRBJ1-2; D unresolved. V shed 4 bases and J shed 3 bases, with 10 bases lying between them. Germline V gene sequence: CDR1 SGDLS, CDR2 YYNGEE. CDR3 size: 13 residues. CDR3 protein: CASSPQTDYGYTF. In nucleotides, the CDR3 is TGTGCCAGCAGCCCCCAGACGGACTATGGCTACACCTTC.

This sequence joins TRBV28 and TRBJ2-5; D not certain. Trimming shortened V by 7 bases and J by 1 base, and 10 bases separated the two germline ends. Germline V gene data show CDR1 as MDHEN and CDR2 as SYDVKM. This CDR3 is built from 13 residues. The chain's CDR3 is CASIAPLQETQYF. DNA for the CDR3: TGTGCCAGCATCGCGCCGCTCCAAGAGACCCAGTACTTC.

The chain carries TRBV2 and TRBJ2-7, with 7 bases matching TRBD1. Germline CDR1 and CDR2: SNHLY and FYNNEI. This CDR3 region has 14 residues. Trimming cost V 5 bases and J 3 bases; bases outside gene matches: 7. In DNA form, the CDR3 reads TGTGCCAGCAGTCAGACAGGGCTGGGCTACGAGCAGTACTTC. This encodes CASSQTGLGYEQYF. Variable domain in full (rest from reference TRBV2 and TRBJ2-7): EPEVTQTPSHQVTQMGQEVILRCVPISNHLYFYWYRQILGQKVEFLVSFYNNEISEKSEIFDDQFSVERPDGSNFTLKIRSTKLEDSAMYFCASSQTGLGYEQYFGPGTRLTVT.

The chain recombines TRBV11-1 with TRBJ2-7; D remains unclear. Trimming took off 9 bases at V and 5 bases at J, with 5 bases between the two ends. Germline CDR1 reads SGHAT; CDR2 reads FQDESV (reference sequence). The CDR3 consists of 9 residues. CDR3 in amino acids: CASSHEQYF. The CDR3 DNA reads as TGTGCCAGTTCCCACGAGCAGTACTTC. Full variable domain (rest looked up from reference TRBV11-1 and TRBJ2-7): EAEVAQSPRYKITEKSQAVAFWCDPISGHATLYWYRQILGQGPELLVQFQDESVVDDSQLPKDRFSAERLKGVDSTLKIQPAELGDSAMYLCASSHEQYFGPGTRLTVT.

This sequence joins TRBV28 and TRBJ2-1, with D unclear. V lost 6 bases, J lost 4 bases, and 13 bases lay in between. The CDR3 has 14 amino acids. Germline CDR1 MDHEN, CDR2 SYDVKM. This chain's CDR3 is CASSLLKEYNEQFF. The CDR3 DNA sequence: TGTGCCAGCAGCCTTCTAAAAGAGTACAATGAGCAGTTCTTC.

This chain joins TRBV29-1 and TRBJ2-6; D is possibly TRBD1 (6 bases). The CDR3 extends over 18 amino acids. V gave up 0 bases and J gave up 0 bases, with 15 bases separating them. Germline V lookup: CDR1 SQVTM, CDR2 ANQGSEA. Written as DNA, the CDR3 is TGCAGCGTTGAAGATGAGACAGGATCTAGCTCTGGGGCCAACGTCCTGACTTTC. Residues: CSVEDETGSSSGANVLTF. The full variable domain, rest sourced from reference TRBV29-1 and TRBJ2-6, is SAVISQKPSRDICQRGTSLTIQCQVDSQVTMMFWYRQQPGQSLTLIATANQGSEATYESGFVIDKFPISRPNLTFSTLTVSNMSPEDSSIYLCSVEDETGSSSGANVLTFGAGSRLTVL.

The chain employs TRBV5-1 and TRBJ2-5; D possibly corresponds to TRBD1 (5 bases). This CDR3 comprises 13 residues. Trimming pared 0 bases from V and 7 bases from J, leaving 10 bases between. Germline loops: CDR1 SGHRS, CDR2 YFSETQ. The CDR3 is CASSLEQRGTQYF. The CDR3 bases are TGCGCCAGCAGCTTGGAACAAAGGGGGACCCAGTACTTC.

The V call is TRBV5-1, the J call TRBJ1-5, with D possibly matching TRBD1 (5 bases). Trimming removed 0 bases at V and 2 bases at J, with 9 bases between. The CDR3 spans 15 residues. Germline V gives CDR1 SGHRS, CDR2 YFSETQ. CDR3 sequence reads: CASSLEGVGNQPQHF. DNA of the CDR3: TGCGCCAGCAGCTTGGAAGGGGTAGGCAATCAGCCCCAGCATTTT.

The chain couples TRBV29-1 to TRBJ1-4; tentative D call: TRBD1 (5 bases). With 7 bases removed from V and 0 bases from J, the gap between germline ends came to 12 bases. Germline V gene data show CDR1 as SQVTM and CDR2 as ANQGSEA. This CDR3 comprises 14 residues. DNA for the CDR3: TGCAGCGCGGGGACGGTTACAACTAATGAAAAACTGTTTTTT. It translates to CSAGTVTTNEKLFF.

This CDR3 is CASSSGINTEAFF. CDR3 bases: TGTGCCAGCAGCTCAGGGATAAACACTGAAGCTTTCTTT. The chain has TRBV7-3 and TRBJ1-1; D is possibly TRBD1 (5 bases). The length of the CDR3 is 13 residues. The germline CDR1 and CDR2 sequences are SGHTA and FQGTGA. V was cut by 4 bases and J by 2 bases, with 8 bases left in between.

Of note for this clone: Compared with germline, one end of the junction differs, possibly owing to a read error. The chain joins TRBV7-7 to TRBJ2-2; maybe TRBD1 (5 bases). Germline values: CDR1 SSHAT, CDR2 FNYEAQ (reference sequence). The CDR3 sequence is 14 residues long. CDR3 sequence reads: CASSPSQGSGELFF. CDR3 nucleotide sequence: TGTGCTAGCAGCCCCAGCCAGGGATCCGGGGAGCTGTTTTTT.

This chain links TRBV27 with TRBJ2-7; 7 nucleotides line up with TRBD2. CDR3 length: 15 residues. V gave up 2 bases and J gave up 4 bases; unmatched junction bases: 8. Germline V gives CDR1 MNHEY, CDR2 SMNVEV (reference sequence). Here the CDR3 reads CASSLATSRHYEQYF. The CDR3 bases are TGTGCCAGCAGTTTAGCGACTAGCAGGCATTACGAGCAGTACTTC.

This clone was recorded once. This chain uses TRBV29-1 with TRBJ2-7; 7 bases line up with TRBD1. The V gene end was trimmed by 4 bases and the J gene end by 6 bases; junction bases not matched to a gene: 6. The CDR3 is 12 residues long. The germline V gene has CDR1 SQVTM and CDR2 ANQGSEA. CDR3 coding DNA: TGCAGCGTTGCCGGGACAGTTTTCGAGCAGTACTTC. Translation gives CSVAGTVFEQYF.

This clone was observed once. A much larger clonotype is one base distant, so this may be a read error. The rearrangement links TRBV7-9 to TRBJ1-4; no reliable D call. The CDR3 is made up of 14 amino acids. The V end lost 3 bases, the J end lost 6 bases, and 11 bases lay between the germline ends. Germline CDR1 is SEHNR and CDR2 is FQNEAQ (reference sequence). The CDR3 sequence is CASSFGIDYEKLFF. CDR3 in DNA: TGTGCCAGCAGCTTCGGGATTGATTATGAAAAACTGTTTTTT.

The V gene is TRBV19, the J gene TRBJ1-2; D is perhaps TRBD1 (5 bases). The germline gives CDR1 LNHDA, CDR2 SQIVND (reference sequence). V was shortened by 5 bases and J by 0 bases, with 19 bases between the two germline ends. This CDR3 is 17 amino acids long. CDR3 nucleotides: TGTGCCAGTAGTGGACATGCGGGATACGTTGCTAACTATGGCTACACCTTC. It encodes CASSGHAGYVANYGYTF.

This rearrangement joins TRBV6-1 to TRBJ1-1, with D possibly being TRBD1 (5 bases). Trimming removed 4 bases at V and 7 bases at J, with 13 bases between. The CDR3 covers 13 residues. Germline V CDR1 and CDR2: MNHNS, SASEGT. The CDR3 region is CASSVKSGLEAFF. CDR3 nucleotides: TGTGCCAGCAGTGTGAAGTCGGGGCTTGAAGCTTTCTTT.

V and J are TRBV19 and TRBJ1-5; no definite D call. V was pared by 5 bases and J by 11 bases, with 19 bases between. Germline V gene sequence: CDR1 LNHDA, CDR2 SQIVND (reference sequence). The CDR3 sequence is 14 residues long. CDR3 sequence (DNA): TGTGCCAGTAGTCTTAGTACAGTTATCAGCTCCCAGCATTTT. Translating it yields CASSLSTVISSQHF.

The V call is TRBV18, the J call TRBJ1-6, with a weak D call TRBD1 (5 bases). CDR3 length: 15 residues. Germline CDR1 and CDR2: KGHSH and LQKENI. Trimming took 1 base from V and 6 from J, leaving 10 bases between them. The CDR3 DNA is TGTGCCAGCTCACCACAGAGACAGTTTAATTCACCCCTCCACTTT. This translates into CASSPQRQFNSPLHF.

In its sample, this clone was seen a few times. The V gene is TRBV30, the J gene TRBJ2-7, with no clear D. The germline V and J ends were trimmed by 3 bases and 0 bases, with 12 bases remaining between them. Germline V gene data show CDR1 as GTSNPN and CDR2 as SVGIG (reference sequence). The CDR3 sequence is 14 residues long. The CDR3 loop reads CAWRTTSSSYEQYF. CDR3 sequence (DNA): TGTGCCTGGAGGACGACATCGAGCTCCTACGAGCAGTACTTC.

V gene TRBV30 combines with J gene TRBJ2-7, with TRBD1 identical over 7 bases. The CDR3 is 14 amino acids. Germline V gives CDR1 GTSNPN, CDR2 SVGIG (reference sequence). V gave up 8 bases and J gave up 0 bases; unmatched junction bases: 10. The CDR3, as DNA: TGTGCCCTCCGGGACAGAAGCAGCTCCTACGAGCAGTACTTC. Protein sequence: CALRDRSSSYEQYF.

This clone was counted a few times. This sample also contains other DNA sequences that code for the same CDR3. The chain employs TRBV4-3 and TRBJ2-2; 8 positions match TRBD1. V trimming: 2 bases; J trimming: 5 bases; junction bases outside the gene matches: 4. CDR1 and CDR2 (germline): LGHNA, YSLEER. The CDR3 has 15 amino acids. DNA of the CDR3: TGCGCCAGCAGCCAATTGACAGGGGCTACCGGGGAGCTGTTTTTT. Its protein product is CASSQLTGATGELFF.

The rearrangement links TRBV7-9 to TRBJ1-1; no reliable D call. Germline loops: CDR1 SEHNR, CDR2 FQNEAQ (reference sequence). CDR3 length equals 17 residues. V was clipped by 6 bases and J by 0 bases, with 20 bases between them. The CDR3 region has the DNA TGTGCCAGCAGGGAGGCGGGCGGGCCCCGTCTGAACACTGAAGCTTTCTTT. Translated: CASREAGGPRLNTEAFF.

The chain employs TRBV30 and TRBJ2-7; TRBD2 agrees at 10 bases. Germline lookup yields CDR1 GTSNPN and CDR2 SVGIG (reference sequence). This CDR3 is built from 14 residues. The V and J ends lost 3 bases and 3 bases, in that order; junction bases with no gene match: 5. The CDR3 nucleotides read TGTGCCTGGAGGCGAACTAGCGGGGTCTACGAGCAGTACTTC. This gives the protein CAWRRTSGVYEQYF.

The genes are TRBV10-3 and TRBJ2-5; TRBD2 agrees at 8 bases. CDR1 is ENHRY and CDR2 is SYGVKD in the germline V gene. The CDR3 covers 14 residues. J gave up 5 bases and V 6 bases, and 8 bases lay outside the gene matches. CDR3 region: CAIRPGGLQETQYF. Written as DNA, the CDR3 is TGTGCCATCAGACCGGGGGGGCTACAGGAGACCCAGTACTTC.

This clone has only a few counts. The J gene is TRBJ2-3, the V gene TRBV5-6; D might be TRBD1 (6 bases). V was shortened by 3 bases and J by 2 bases, with 13 bases between the two germline ends. The germline V gene has CDR1 SGHDT and CDR2 YYEEEE. The CDR3 runs 15 residues. The CDR3 spells CASSSDRFSTDTQYF. Here the CDR3 DNA reads TGTGCCAGCAGCTCGGACAGATTTTCCACAGATACGCAGTATTTT.

The V gene is TRBV7-8, the J gene TRBJ2-2, with D tentatively TRBD2 (6 bases). The CDR3 is made up of 17 amino acids. V was cut by 6 bases and J by 0 bases, with 17 bases left in between. Germline V gene lookup returns CDR1 SGHVS and CDR2 FQNEAQ. This CDR3 is CASRPGELQPNTGELFF. The CDR3 coding sequence is TGTGCCAGCAGACCGGGAGAATTACAGCCGAACACCGGGGAGCTGTTTTTT.

In the case of this clone: Other DNA sequences within the sample encode an identical CDR3. J is TRBJ2-2 and V is TRBV7-9, with D possibly matching TRBD1 (5 bases). CDR3 size: 15 residues. From germline, CDR1 is SEHNR and CDR2 FQNEAQ (reference sequence). V lost 0 bases, J lost 2 bases, and 7 bases lay in between. CDR3 bases: TGTGCCAGCAGCTTAGCGGGGCTCAACACCGGGGAGCTGTTTTTT. Its protein product is CASSLAGLNTGELFF.